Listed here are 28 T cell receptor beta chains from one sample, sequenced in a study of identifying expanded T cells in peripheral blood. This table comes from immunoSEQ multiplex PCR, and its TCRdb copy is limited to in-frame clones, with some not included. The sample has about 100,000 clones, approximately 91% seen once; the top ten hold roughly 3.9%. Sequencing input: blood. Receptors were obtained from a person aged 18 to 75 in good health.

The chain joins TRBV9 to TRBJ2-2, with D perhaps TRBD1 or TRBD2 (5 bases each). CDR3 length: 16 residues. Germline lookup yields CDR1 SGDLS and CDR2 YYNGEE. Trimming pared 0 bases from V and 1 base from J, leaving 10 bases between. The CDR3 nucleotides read TGTGCCAGCAGCGTAGGGGGGACGGTGAACACCGGGGAGCTGTTTTTT. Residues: CASSVGGTVNTGELFF.

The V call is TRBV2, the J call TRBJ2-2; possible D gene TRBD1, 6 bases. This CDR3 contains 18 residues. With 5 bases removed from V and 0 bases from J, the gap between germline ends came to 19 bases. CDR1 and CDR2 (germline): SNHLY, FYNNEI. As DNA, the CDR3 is TGTGCCAGCAGTCCCCCGACGAACAGGGTCGCGAACACCGGGGAGCTGTTTTTT. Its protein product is CASSPPTNRVANTGELFF.

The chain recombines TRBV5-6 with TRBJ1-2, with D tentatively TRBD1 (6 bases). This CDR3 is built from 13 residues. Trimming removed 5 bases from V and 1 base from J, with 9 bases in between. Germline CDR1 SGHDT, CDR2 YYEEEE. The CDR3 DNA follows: TGTGCCAGCAGATTAGGGGGTAACTATGGCTACACCTTC. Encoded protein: CASRLGGNYGYTF. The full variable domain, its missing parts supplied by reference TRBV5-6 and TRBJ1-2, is DAGVTQSPTHLIKTRGQQVTLRCSPKSGHDTVSWYQQALGQGPQFIFQYYEEEERQRGNFPDRFSGHQFPNYSSELNVNALLLGDSALYLCASRLGGNYGYTFGSGTRLTVV.

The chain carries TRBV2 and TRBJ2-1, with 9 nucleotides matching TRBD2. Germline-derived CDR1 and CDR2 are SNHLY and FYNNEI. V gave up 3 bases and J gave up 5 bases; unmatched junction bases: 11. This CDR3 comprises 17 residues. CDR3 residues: CASSDWIAGEKHNEQFF. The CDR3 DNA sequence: TGTGCCAGCAGTGACTGGATAGCGGGGGAGAAACACAATGAGCAGTTCTTC.

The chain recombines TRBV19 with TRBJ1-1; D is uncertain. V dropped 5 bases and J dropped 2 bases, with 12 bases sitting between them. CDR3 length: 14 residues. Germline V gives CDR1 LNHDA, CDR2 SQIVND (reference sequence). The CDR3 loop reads CASSPTPQNTEAFF. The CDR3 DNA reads TGTGCCAGTAGTCCCACCCCTCAAAACACTGAAGCTTTCTTT.

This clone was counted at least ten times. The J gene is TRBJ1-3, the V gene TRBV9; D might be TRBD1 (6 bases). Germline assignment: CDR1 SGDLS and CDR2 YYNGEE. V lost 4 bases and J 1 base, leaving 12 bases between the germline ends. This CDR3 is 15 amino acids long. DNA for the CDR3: TGTGCCAGCAGCAAACGGACAGATTCTGGAAACACCATATATTTT. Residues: CASSKRTDSGNTIYF.

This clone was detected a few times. The CDR3 region is CSGSDRWVHEQFF. CDR3 bases: TGCAGCGGGTCGGACCGATGGGTCCATGAGCAGTTCTTC. The rearrangement links TRBV29-1 to TRBJ2-1; the D is unclear. CDR1 is SQVTM and CDR2 is ANQGSEA in the germline V gene. The CDR3 runs 13 residues. Trimming cost V 7 bases and J 8 bases, with 18 bases left between them.

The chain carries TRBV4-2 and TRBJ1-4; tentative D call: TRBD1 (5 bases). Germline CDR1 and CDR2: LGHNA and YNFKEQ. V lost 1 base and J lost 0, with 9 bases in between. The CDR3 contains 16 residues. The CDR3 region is CASSQGRQPTNEKLFF. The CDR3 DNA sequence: TGTGCCAGCAGCCAAGGGAGACAGCCAACTAATGAAAAACTGTTTTTT.

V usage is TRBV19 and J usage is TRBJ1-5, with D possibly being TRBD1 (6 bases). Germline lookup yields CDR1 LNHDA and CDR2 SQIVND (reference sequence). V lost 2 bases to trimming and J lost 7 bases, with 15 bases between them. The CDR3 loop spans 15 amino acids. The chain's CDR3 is CASSISPGGEQPQHF. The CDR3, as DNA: TGTGCCAGTAGTATAAGTCCCGGGGGCGAACAGCCCCAGCATTTT.

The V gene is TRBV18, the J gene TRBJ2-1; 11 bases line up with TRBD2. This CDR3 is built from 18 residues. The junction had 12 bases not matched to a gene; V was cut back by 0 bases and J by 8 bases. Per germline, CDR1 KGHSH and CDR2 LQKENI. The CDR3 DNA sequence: TGTGCCAGCTCACCACCGGGGCTAGCGGGAGGAGGTGAGGATGAGCAGTTCTTC. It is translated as CASSPPGLAGGGEDEQFF.

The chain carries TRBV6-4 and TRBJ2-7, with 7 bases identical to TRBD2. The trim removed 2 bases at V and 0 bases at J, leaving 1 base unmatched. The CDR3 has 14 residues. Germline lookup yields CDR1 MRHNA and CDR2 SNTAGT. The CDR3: CASSDSGDSYEQYF. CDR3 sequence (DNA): TGTGCCAGCAGTGACAGCGGGGACTCCTACGAGCAGTACTTC.

The CDR3 region has the DNA TGCGCCAGCAGATTTGAGGGCCGGGGGAGCAATCAGCCCCAGCATTTT. Translation gives CASRFEGRGSNQPQHF. The V and J genes are TRBV5-1 and TRBJ1-5; D possibly corresponds to TRBD1 (5 bases). The V gene's germline CDR1 is SGHRS and CDR2 YFSETQ. V lost 5 bases, J lost 1 base, and 16 bases lay in between. The CDR3 extends over 16 amino acids.

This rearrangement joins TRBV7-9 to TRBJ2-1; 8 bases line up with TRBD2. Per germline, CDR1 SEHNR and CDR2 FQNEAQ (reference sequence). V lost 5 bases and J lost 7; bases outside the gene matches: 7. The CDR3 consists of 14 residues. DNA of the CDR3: TGTGCCAGCAGCCCCGGGACTAGGTCGAATGAGCAGTTCTTC. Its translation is CASSPGTRSNEQFF.

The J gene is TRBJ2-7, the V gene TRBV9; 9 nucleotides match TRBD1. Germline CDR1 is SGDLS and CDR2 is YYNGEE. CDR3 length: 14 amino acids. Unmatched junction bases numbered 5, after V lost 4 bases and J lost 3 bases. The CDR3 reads CASSSGQGIYEQYF. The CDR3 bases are TGTGCCAGCAGCTCGGGACAGGGAATCTACGAGCAGTACTTC.

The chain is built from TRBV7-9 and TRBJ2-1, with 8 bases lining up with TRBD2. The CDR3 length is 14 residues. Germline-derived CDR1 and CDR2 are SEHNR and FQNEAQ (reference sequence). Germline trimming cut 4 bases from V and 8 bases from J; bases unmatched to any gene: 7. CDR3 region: CASSSPGGYHEQFF. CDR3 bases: TGTGCCAGCAGCTCCCCGGGGGGGTACCATGAGCAGTTCTTC.

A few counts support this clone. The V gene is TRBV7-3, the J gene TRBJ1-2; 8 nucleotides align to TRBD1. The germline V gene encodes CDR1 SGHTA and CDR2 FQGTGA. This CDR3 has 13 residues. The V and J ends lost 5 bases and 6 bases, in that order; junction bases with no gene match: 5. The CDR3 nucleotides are TGTGCCAGCAGCCAGGGGACAGGCGATGGCTACACCTTC. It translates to CASSQGTGDGYTF.

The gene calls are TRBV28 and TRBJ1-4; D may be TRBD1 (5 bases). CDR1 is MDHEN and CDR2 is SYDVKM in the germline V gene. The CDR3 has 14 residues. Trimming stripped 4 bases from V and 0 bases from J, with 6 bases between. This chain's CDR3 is CASSSGATNEKLFF. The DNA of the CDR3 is TGTGCCAGCAGTTCGGGGGCAACTAATGAAAAACTGTTTTTT.

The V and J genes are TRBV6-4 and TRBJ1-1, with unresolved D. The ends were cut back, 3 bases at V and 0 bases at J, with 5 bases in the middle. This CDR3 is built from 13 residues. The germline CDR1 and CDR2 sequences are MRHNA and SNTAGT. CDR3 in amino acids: CASSEEMNTEAFF. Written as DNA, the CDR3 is TGTGCCAGCAGTGAGGAGATGAACACTGAAGCTTTCTTT.

CDR3 residues: CAWSAVAGTYEQYF. The CDR3 nucleotides are TGTGCCTGGAGCGCCGTAGCGGGAACCTACGAGCAGTACTTC. The rearrangement uses TRBV30 and TRBJ2-7, with 8 bases matching TRBD2. V dropped 3 bases and J dropped 2; count of bases not matched to a gene: 6. This CDR3 contains 14 residues. CDR1 GTSNPN and CDR2 SVGIG come from the germline V gene (reference sequence).

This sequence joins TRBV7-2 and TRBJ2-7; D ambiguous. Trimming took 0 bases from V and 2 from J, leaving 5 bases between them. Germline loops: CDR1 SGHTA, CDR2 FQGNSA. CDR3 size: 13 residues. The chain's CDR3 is CASSLALAYEQYF. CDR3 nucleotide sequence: TGTGCCAGCAGCTTAGCACTGGCCTACGAGCAGTACTTC.

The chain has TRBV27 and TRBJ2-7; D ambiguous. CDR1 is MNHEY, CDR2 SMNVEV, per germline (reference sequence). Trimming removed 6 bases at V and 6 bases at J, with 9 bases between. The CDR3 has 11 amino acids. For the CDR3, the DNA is TGTGCCAGCAGCTCCCTAGTCGAGCAGTACTTC. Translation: CASSSLVEQYF.

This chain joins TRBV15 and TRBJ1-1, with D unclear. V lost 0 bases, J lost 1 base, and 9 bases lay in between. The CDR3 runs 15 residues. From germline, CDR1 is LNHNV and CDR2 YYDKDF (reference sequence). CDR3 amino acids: CATSRDREGNTEAFF. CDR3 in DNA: TGTGCCACCAGCAGAGATCGCGAGGGGAACACTGAAGCTTTCTTT.

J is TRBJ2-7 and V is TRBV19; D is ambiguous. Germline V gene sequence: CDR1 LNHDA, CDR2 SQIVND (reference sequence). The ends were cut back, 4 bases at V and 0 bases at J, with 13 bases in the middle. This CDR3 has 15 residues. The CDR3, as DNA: TGTGCCAGTAGTAGCCTCCCTAGTCCCTCCTACGAGCAGTACTTC. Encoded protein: CASSSLPSPSYEQYF.

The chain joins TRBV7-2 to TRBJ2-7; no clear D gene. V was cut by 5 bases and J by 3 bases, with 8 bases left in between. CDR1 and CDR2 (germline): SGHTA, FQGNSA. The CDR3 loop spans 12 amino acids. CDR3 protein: CASSIVGYEQYF. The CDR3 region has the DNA TGTGCCAGCAGCATCGTTGGCTACGAGCAGTACTTC.

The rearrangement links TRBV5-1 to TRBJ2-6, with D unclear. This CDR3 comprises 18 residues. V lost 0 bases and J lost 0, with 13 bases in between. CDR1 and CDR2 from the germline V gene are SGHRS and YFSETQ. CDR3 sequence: CASSLEVGFFSGANVLTF. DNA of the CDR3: TGCGCCAGCAGCTTGGAGGTAGGGTTCTTCTCTGGGGCCAACGTCCTGACTTTC.

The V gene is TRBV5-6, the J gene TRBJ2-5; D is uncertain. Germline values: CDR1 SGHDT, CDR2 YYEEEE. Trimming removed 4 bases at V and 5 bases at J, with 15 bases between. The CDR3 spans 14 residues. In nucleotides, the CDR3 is TGTGCCAGCAGCCCCCCTAGTACCTGGGAGACCCAGTACTTC. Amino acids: CASSPPSTWETQYF.

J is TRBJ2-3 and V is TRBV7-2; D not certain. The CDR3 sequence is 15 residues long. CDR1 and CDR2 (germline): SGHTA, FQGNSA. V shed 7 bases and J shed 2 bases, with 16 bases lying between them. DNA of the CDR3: TGTGCCAGCACCCTAGGGATAGTTTCCACAGATACGCAGTATTTT. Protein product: CASTLGIVSTDTQYF. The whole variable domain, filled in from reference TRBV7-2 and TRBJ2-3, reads GAGVSQSPSNKVTEKGKDVELRCDPISGHTALYWYRQSLGQGLEFLIYFQGNSAPDKSGLPSDRFSAERTGGSVSTLTIQRTQQEDSAVYLCASTLGIVSTDTQYFGPGTRLTVL.

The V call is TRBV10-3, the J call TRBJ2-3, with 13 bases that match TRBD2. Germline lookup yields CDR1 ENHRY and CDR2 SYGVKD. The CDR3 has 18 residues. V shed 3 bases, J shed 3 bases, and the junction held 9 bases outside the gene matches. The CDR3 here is CAISDPRLAGGSTDTQYF. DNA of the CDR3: TGTGCCATCAGTGACCCGAGACTAGCGGGGGGTAGTACAGATACGCAGTATTTT.